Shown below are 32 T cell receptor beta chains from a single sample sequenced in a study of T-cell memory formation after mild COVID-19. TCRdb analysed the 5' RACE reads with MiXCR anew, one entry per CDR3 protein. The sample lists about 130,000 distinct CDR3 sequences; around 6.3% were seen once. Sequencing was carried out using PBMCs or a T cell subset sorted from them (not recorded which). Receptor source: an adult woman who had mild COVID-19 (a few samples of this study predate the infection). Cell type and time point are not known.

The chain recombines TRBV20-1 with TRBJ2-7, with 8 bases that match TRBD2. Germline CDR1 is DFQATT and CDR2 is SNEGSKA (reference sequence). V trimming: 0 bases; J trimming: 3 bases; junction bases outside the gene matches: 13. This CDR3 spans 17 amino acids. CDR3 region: CSARDPRVAGRIYEQYF. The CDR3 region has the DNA TGCAGTGCTAGAGATCCCCGCGTAGCGGGGAGAATCTACGAGCAGTACTTC.

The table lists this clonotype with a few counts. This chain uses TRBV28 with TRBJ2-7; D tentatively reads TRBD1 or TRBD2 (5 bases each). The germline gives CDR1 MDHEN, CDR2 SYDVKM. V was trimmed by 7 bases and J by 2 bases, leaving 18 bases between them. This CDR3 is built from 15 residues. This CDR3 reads CASTAGAQGAYEQYF. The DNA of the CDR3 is TGTGCCAGCACCGCTGGAGCGCAGGGAGCCTACGAGCAGTACTTC.

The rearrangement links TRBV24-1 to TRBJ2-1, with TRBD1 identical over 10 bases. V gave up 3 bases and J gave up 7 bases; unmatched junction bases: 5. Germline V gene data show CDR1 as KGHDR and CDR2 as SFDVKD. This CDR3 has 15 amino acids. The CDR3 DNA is TGTGCCACCAGTGATAGGACAGGGGGTCGGAATGAGCAGTTCTTC. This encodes CATSDRTGGRNEQFF.

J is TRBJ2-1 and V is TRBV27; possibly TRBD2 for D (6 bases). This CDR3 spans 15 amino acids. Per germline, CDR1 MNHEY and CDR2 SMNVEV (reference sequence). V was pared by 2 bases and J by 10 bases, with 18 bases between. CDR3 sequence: CASSLVGTWGREQFF. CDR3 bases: TGTGCCAGCAGTTTAGTCGGGACCTGGGGGAGGGAGCAGTTCTTC.

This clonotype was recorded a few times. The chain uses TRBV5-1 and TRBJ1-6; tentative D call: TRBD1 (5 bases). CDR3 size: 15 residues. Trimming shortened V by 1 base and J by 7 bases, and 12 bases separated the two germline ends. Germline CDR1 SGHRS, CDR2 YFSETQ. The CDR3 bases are TGCGCCAGCAGCTTGATGTGGGGCGGAAATTCACCCCTCCACTTT. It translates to CASSLMWGGNSPLHF.

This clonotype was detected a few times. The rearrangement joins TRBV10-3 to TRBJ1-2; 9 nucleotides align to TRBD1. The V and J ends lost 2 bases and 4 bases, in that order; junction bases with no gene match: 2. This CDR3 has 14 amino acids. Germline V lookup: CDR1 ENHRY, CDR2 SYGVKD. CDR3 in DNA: TGTGCCATCAGTGAGACAGGGGGCGGCTATGGCTACACCTTC. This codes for CAISETGGGYGYTF.

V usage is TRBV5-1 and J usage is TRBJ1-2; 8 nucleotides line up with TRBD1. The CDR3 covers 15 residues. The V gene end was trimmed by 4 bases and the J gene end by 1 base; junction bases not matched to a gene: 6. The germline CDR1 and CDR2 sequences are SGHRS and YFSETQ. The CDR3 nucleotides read TGCGCCAGCAGCAACGGACAGGGTGGTAACTATGGCTACACCTTC. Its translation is CASSNGQGGNYGYTF.

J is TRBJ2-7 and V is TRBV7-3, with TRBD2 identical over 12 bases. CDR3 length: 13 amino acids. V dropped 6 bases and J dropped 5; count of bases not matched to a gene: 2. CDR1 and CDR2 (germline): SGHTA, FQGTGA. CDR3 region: CASSRTSGNEQYF. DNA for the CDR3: TGTGCCAGCAGTAGGACTAGCGGGAACGAGCAGTACTTC.

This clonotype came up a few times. The CDR3 nucleotides read TGTGCCAGCAGCCACGCGAAACAGGGGGCGCGAAACACTGAAGCTTTCTTT. It translates to CASSHAKQGARNTEAFF. The J gene is TRBJ1-1, the V gene TRBV3-1; 9 bases align to TRBD1. This CDR3 spans 17 amino acids. Looked up from germline, CDR1 is LGHDT and CDR2 is YNNKEL (reference sequence). V gave up 3 bases and J gave up 2 bases; unmatched junction bases: 10. Together with reference TRBV3-1 and TRBJ1-1, the CDR3 gives the full variable domain: DTAVSQTPKYLVTQMGNDKSIKCEQNLGHDTMYWYKQDSKKFLKIMFSYNNKELIINETVPNRFSPKSPDKAHLNLHINSLELGDSAVYFCASSHAKQGARNTEAFFGQGTRLTVV.

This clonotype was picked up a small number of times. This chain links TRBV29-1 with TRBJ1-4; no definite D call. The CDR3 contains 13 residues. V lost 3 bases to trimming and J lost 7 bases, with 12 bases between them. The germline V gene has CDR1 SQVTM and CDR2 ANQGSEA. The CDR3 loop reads CSVEAAVGEKLFF. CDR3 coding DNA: TGCAGCGTTGAGGCGGCTGTGGGTGAAAAACTGTTTTTT.

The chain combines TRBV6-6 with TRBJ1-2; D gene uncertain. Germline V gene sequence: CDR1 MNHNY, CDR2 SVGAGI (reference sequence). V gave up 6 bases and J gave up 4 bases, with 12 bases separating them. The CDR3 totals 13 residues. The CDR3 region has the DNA TGTGCCAGCAGCGACAAAGGTCGCTATGGCTACACCTTC. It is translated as CASSDKGRYGYTF.

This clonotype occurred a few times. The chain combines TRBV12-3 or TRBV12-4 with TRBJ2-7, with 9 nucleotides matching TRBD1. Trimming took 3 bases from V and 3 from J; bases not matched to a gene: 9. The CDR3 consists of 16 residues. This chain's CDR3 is CASSFRTGTGIYEQYF. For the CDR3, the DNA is TGTGCCAGCAGTTTTCGCACCGGGACAGGGATCTACGAGCAGTACTTC.

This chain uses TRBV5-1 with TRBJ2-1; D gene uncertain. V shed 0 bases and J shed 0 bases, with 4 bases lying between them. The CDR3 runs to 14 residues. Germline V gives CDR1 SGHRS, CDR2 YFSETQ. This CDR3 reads CASSLEFSYNEQFF. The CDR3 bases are TGCGCCAGCAGCTTGGAGTTCTCCTACAATGAGCAGTTCTTC.

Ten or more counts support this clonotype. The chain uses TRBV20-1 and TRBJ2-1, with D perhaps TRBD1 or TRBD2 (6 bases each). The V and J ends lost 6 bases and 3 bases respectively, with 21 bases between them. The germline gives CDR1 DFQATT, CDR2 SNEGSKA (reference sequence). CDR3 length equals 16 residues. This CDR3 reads CSAIGGLAKRYNEQFF. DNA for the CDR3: TGCAGTGCCATCGGGGGCCTAGCGAAACGCTACAATGAGCAGTTCTTC.

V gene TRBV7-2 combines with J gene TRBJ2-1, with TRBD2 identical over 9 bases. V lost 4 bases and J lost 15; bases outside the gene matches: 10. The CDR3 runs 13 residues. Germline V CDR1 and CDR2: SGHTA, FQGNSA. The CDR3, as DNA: TGTGCCAGCAGCTCCCTAGCGGGAATTATACGGTTCTTC. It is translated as CASSSLAGIIRFF.

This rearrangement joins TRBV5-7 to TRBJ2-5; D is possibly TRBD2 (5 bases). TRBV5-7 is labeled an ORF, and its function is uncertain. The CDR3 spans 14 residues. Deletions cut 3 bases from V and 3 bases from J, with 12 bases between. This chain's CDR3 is CASSWPDFEETQYF. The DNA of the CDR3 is TGTGCCAGCAGCTGGCCGGACTTCGAAGAGACCCAGTACTTC.

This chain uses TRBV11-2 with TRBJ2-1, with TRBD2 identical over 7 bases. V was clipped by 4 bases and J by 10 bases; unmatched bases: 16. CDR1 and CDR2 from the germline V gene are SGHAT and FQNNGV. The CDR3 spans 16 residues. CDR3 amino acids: CASSSQIAGAAHEQFF. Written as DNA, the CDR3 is TGTGCCAGCAGCTCCCAAATCGCGGGAGCAGCGCACGAGCAGTTCTTC.

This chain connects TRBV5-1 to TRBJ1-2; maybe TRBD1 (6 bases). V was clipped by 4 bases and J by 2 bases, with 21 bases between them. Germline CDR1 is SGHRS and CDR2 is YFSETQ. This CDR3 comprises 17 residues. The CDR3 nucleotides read TGCGCCAGCAGCCGGATACCTACAGGGAGACTCAACTATGGCTACACCTTC. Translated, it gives CASSRIPTGRLNYGYTF.

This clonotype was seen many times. The CDR3 loop is CSAPPGQGGEKLFF. Written as DNA, the CDR3 is TGCAGTGCCCCCCCGGGACAGGGTGGAGAAAAACTGTTTTTT. This chain connects TRBV20-1 to TRBJ1-4, with TRBD1 identical over 9 bases. This CDR3 spans 14 amino acids. Germline V CDR1 and CDR2: DFQATT, SNEGSKA (reference sequence). After removal of 6 bases from V and 8 bases from J, the junction contained 10 bases not matched to a gene.

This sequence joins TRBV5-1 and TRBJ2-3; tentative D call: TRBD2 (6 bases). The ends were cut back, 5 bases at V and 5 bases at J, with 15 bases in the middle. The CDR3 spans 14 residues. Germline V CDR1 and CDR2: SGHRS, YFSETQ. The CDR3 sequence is CASSWGTAVDTQYF. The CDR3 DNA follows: TGCGCCAGCAGTTGGGGGACTGCGGTAGATACGCAGTATTTT.

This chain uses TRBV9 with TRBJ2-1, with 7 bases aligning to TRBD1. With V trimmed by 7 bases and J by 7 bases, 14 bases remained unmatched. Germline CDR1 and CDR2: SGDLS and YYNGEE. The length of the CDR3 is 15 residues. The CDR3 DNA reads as TGTGCCAGCGGTGCAGGGGGACCTTCGCGGAATGAGCAGTTCTTC. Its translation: CASGAGGPSRNEQFF.

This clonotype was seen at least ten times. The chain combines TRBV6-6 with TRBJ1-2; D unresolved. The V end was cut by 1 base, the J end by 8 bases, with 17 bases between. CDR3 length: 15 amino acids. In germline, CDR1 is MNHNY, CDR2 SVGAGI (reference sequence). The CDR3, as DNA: TGTGCCAGCAGTTACTTACAAGCCCAGAAAGGGGGCTACACCTTC. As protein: CASSYLQAQKGGYTF.

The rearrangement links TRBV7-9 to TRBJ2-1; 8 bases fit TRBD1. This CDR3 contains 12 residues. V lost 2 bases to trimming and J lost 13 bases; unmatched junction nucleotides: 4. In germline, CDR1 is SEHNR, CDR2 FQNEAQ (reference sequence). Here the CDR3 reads CASSLPGGAQFF. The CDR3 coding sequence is TGTGCCAGCAGCTTACCAGGGGGCGCTCAGTTCTTC.

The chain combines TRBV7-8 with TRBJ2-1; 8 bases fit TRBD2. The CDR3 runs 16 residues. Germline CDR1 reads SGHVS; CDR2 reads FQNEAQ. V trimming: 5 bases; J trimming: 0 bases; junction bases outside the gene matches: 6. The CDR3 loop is CASSPTGTSSYNEQFF. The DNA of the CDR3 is TGTGCCAGCAGCCCCACCGGGACTAGCTCCTACAATGAGCAGTTCTTC.

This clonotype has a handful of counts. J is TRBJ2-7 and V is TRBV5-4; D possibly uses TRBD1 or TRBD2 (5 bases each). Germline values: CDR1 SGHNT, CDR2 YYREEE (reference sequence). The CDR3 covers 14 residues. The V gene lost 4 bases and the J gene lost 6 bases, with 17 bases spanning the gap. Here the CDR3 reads CASSRAGTSIEQYF. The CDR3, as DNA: TGTGCCAGCAGCCGCGCCGGGACCAGCATCGAGCAGTACTTC.

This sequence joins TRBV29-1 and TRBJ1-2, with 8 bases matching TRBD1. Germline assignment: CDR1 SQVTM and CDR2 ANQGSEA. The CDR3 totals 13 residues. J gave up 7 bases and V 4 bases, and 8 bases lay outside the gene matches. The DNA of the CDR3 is TGCAGCGTTGGACAGGGGACCAGCAGTGGCTACACCTTC. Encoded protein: CSVGQGTSSGYTF.

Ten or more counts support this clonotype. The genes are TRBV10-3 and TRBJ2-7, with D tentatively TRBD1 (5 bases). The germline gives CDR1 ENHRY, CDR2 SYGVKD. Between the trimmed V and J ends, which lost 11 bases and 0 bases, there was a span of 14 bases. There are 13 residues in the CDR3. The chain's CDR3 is CASTPTDSYEQYF. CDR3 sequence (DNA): TGTGCCTCCACTCCGACAGACTCCTACGAGCAGTACTTC.

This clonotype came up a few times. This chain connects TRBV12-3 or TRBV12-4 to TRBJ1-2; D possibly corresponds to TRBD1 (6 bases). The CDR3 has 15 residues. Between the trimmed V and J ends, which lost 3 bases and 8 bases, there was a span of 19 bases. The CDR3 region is CASSFLGISRGGYTF. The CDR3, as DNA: TGTGCCAGCAGTTTCCTTGGGATTAGCAGGGGAGGCTACACCTTC.

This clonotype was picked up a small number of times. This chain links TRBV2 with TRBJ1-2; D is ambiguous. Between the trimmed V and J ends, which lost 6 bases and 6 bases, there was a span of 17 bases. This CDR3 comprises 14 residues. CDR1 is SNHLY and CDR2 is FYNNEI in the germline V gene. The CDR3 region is CASSVWQAWDGYTF. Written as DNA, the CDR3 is TGTGCCAGCAGCGTCTGGCAGGCTTGGGATGGCTACACCTTC.

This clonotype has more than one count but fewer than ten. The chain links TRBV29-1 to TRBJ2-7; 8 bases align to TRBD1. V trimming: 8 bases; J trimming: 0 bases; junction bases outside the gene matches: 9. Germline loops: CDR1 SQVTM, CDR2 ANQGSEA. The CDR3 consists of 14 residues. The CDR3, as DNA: TGCAGCACAAGAACTGGGACAGGCTCCTACGAGCAGTACTTC. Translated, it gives CSTRTGTGSYEQYF.

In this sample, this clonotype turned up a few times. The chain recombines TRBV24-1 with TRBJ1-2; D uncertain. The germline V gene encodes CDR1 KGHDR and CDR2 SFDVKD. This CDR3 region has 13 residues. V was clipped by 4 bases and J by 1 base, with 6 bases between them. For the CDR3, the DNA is TGTGCCACCAGTGAGGTCGGTAACTATGGCTACACCTTC. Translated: CATSEVGNYGYTF.

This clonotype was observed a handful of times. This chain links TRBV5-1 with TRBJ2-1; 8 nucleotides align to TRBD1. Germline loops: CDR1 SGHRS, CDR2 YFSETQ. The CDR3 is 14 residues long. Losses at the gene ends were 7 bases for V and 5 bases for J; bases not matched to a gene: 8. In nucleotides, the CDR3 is TGCGCCAGCTCCCGCCGACAGGGGAACAATGAGCAGTTCTTC. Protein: CASSRRQGNNEQFF.